The sequence of this T cell receptor beta chain was determined in a study of blood T cells in healthy people across ages. Study-level points and caveats: Roughly linear age-related decline in beta diversity appeared, significant by age roughly 40. Changes seen in expanded clonotypes were possibly confounded by donor CMV status left unknown. With naive T cell percentage, TCR beta diversity showed a strong correlation.

Concerning this clonotype itself: The antigen is not known.

With a J-beta primer mix and a sample-barcoded 5' primer, a second PCR ran 7 to 11 cycles. With 12 random nucleotides, a template-switch adaptor tagged each individual cDNA molecule. MiXCR, run by TCRdb on the 5' RACE reads, gives a single entry per CDR3 protein. The sample contains about 1,000,000 distinct CDR3 sequences, around 45% of which appear only once. CDR1 is SQVTM and CDR2 is ANQGSEA in the germline V gene. V gave up 3 bases and J gave up 5 bases; unmatched junction bases: 16. This CDR3 region has 17 residues. The chain carries TRBV29-1 and TRBJ2-5; the match to TRBD1 covers 9 bases. The sample taken for sequencing was blood. This sequence originates from a woman aged 60-75 years in good health. The CDR3 region is CSVDGTGTTPKGETQYF. The CDR3 DNA sequence: TGCAGCGTTGATGGGACAGGGACCACGCCCAAGGGGGAGACCCAGTACTTC.